The 8 T cell receptor beta chains in this list originate from one sample, sequenced in a study of T-cell memory formation after mild COVID-19. TCRdb reprocessed the 5' RACE reads with MiXCR, giving one entry per CDR3 protein. The sample records tens of thousands of distinct CDR3 sequences, 13% being singletons. Sequencing was carried out using PBMCs or a T cell subset sorted from them (not recorded which). These receptors were taken from an adult woman who had mild COVID-19 (a few samples of this study predate the infection). Cell type and time point are not known.

J is TRBJ2-7 and V is TRBV6-5; 13 nucleotides align to TRBD2. Looked up from germline, CDR1 is MNHEY and CDR2 is SVGAGI. This CDR3 has 16 amino acids. Trimming took 2 bases from V and 5 from J; bases not matched to a gene: 6. The CDR3 here is CASSYRTSGSPHEQYF. The CDR3 DNA is TGTGCCAGCAGTTACAGGACTAGCGGGAGCCCCCACGAGCAGTACTTC.

The chain uses TRBV6-5 and TRBJ2-2, with D possibly matching TRBD1 (7 bases). V lost 4 bases and J lost 6, with 12 bases in between. The germline CDR1 and CDR2 sequences are MNHEY and SVGAGI. This CDR3 is built from 14 residues. The DNA of the CDR3 is TGTGCCAGCAGTTTGGCAGGGGGGTCCGGGGAGCTGTTTTTT. It yields the protein CASSLAGGSGELFF.

The chain combines TRBV5-6 with TRBJ2-1; D perhaps matches TRBD2 (6 bases). V lost 0 bases and J lost 14, with 18 bases in between. This CDR3 contains 14 residues. The germline V gene encodes CDR1 SGHDT and CDR2 YYEEEE. The chain's CDR3 is CASSLVLADRIEFF. The CDR3 bases are TGTGCCAGCAGCTTGGTTTTAGCGGACCGTATCGAGTTCTTC.

This clonotype was counted a few times. The V call is TRBV13, the J call TRBJ1-2; 7 nucleotides line up with TRBD1. V gave up 4 bases and J gave up 0 bases; unmatched junction bases: 5. CDR3 length equals 15 residues. The germline V gene encodes CDR1 PRHDT and CDR2 FYEKMQ (reference sequence). The CDR3 DNA reads as TGTGCCAGCAGCTCGGACAGGACCGCTAACTATGGCTACACCTTC. It specifies CASSSDRTANYGYTF.

V gene TRBV9 combines with J gene TRBJ2-7, with D maybe TRBD2 (6 bases). Germline V lookup: CDR1 SGDLS, CDR2 YYNGEE. V was clipped by 3 bases and J by 3 bases, with 10 bases between them. The CDR3 totals 13 residues. The CDR3 DNA follows: TGTGCCAGCAGCGAGGGACTGAGCTACGAGCAGTACTTC. Translating it yields CASSEGLSYEQYF.

This clonotype was counted only a few times. This sequence joins TRBV5-1 and TRBJ1-2; D gene unclear. Germline lookup yields CDR1 SGHRS and CDR2 YFSETQ. Deletions cut 5 bases from V and 2 bases from J, with 10 bases between. CDR3 length equals 13 residues. CDR3 in amino acids: CASRSDKNYGYTF. Here the CDR3 DNA reads TGCGCCAGCAGGTCAGACAAGAACTATGGCTACACCTTC.

J is TRBJ2-7 and V is TRBV7-9; 7 bases map to TRBD2. In germline, CDR1 is SEHNR, CDR2 FQNEAQ (reference sequence). Trimming cost V 8 bases and J 3 bases; bases outside gene matches: 7. There are 13 residues in the CDR3. The CDR3 sequence is CASSPLANYEQYF. Written as DNA, the CDR3 is TGTGCCAGCTCCCCACTAGCGAACTACGAGCAGTACTTC.

In nucleotides, the CDR3 is TGTGCCAGCAGTTTCCTCAGGGACTACTACGAGCAGTACTTC. This encodes CASSFLRDYYEQYF. The genes are TRBV12-3 or TRBV12-4 and TRBJ2-7, with 7 bases fitting TRBD2. V lost 3 bases, J lost 3 bases, and 5 bases stayed unmatched. This CDR3 region has 14 residues.